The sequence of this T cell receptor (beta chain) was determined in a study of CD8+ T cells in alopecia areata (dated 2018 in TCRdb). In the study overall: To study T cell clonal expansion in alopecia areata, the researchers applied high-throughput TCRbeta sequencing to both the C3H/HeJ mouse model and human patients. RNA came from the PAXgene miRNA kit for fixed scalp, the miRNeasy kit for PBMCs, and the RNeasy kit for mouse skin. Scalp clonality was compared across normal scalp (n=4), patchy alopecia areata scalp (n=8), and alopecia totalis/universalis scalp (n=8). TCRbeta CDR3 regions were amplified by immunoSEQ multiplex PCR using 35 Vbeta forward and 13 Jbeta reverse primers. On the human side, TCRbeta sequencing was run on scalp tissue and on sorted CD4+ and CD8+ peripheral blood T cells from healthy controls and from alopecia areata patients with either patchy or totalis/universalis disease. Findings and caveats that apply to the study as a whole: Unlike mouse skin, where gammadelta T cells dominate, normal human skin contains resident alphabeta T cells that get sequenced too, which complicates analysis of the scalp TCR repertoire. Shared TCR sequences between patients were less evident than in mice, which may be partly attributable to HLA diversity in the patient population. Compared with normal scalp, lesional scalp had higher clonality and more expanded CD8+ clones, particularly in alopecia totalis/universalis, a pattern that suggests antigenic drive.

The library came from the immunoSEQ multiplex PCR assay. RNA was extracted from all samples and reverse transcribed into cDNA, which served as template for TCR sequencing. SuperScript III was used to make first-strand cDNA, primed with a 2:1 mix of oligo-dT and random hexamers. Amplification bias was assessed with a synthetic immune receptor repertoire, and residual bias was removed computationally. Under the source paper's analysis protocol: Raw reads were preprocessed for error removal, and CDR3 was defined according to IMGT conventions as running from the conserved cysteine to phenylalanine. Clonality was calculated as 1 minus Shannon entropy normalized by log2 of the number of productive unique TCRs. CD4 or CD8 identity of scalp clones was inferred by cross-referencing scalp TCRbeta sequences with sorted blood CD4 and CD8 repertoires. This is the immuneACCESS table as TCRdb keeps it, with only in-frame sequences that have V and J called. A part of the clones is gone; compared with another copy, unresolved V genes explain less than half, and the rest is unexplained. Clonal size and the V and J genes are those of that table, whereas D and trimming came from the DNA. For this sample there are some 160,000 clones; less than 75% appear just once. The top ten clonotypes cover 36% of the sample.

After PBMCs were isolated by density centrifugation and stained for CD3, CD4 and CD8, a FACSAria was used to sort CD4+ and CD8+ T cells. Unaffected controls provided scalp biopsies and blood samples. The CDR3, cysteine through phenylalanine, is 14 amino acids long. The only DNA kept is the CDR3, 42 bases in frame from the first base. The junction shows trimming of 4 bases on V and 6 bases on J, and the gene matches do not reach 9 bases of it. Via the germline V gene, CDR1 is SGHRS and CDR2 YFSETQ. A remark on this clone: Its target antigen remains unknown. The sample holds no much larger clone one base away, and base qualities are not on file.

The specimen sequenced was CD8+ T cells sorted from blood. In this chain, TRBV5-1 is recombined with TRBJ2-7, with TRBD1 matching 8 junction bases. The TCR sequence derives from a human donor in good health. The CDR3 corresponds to CASSIGQGAGEQYF. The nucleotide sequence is TGCGCCAGCAGCATAGGACAGGGAGCAGGCGAGCAGTACTTC. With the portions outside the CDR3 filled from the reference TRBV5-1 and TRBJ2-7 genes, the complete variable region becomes KAGVTQTPRYLIKTRGQQVTLSCSPISGHRSVSWYQQTPGQGLQFLFEYFSETQRNKGNFPGRFSGRQFSNSRSEMNVSTLELGDSALYLCASSIGQGAGEQYFGPGTRLTVT.